One sample yielded the 11 T cell receptor beta chains listed below, sequenced in a study of blood T cells in healthy people across ages. With a J-beta primer mix and a sample-barcoded 5' primer, a second PCR ran 7 to 11 cycles. TCRdb reanalysed the 5' RACE reads using MiXCR and keeps one entry per CDR3 protein. The sample consists of just over 800,000 distinct CDR3 sequences, 60% to 80% of them appearing once. Input material: blood. These receptors were taken from a man aged 25 to 40 in good health.

The chain combines TRBV5-1 with TRBJ2-2; D is uncertain. This CDR3 has 17 amino acids. The germline gives CDR1 SGHRS, CDR2 YFSETQ. The V and J ends lost 4 bases and 4 bases respectively, with 20 bases between them. This CDR3 reads CASSGKVTDGATGELFF. In DNA form, the CDR3 reads TGCGCCAGCAGCGGAAAGGTAACGGACGGAGCCACCGGGGAGCTGTTTTTT.

CDR3 in amino acids: CASSAGQGGLTQYF. The CDR3 nucleotides are TGTGCCAGCAGCGCTGGACAGGGAGGGCTTACGCAGTATTTT. The V call is TRBV7-8, the J call TRBJ2-3, with D possibly being TRBD1 (8 bases). Germline lookup yields CDR1 SGHVS and CDR2 FQNEAQ. The CDR3 extends over 14 amino acids. V gave up 5 bases and J gave up 8 bases, with 17 bases separating them.

The gene calls are TRBV7-9 and TRBJ2-4; D remains ambiguous. The end of the DNA fits TRBJ2-7 better, so the J call may be wrong. The CDR3 totals 14 residues. Germline CDR1 reads SEHNR; CDR2 reads FQNEAQ (reference sequence). In nucleotides, the CDR3 is TGTGCCAGCAGCTTAGGCAGTATACCCTACGAGCAGTACTTC. Encoded protein: CASSLGSIPYEQYF.

J is TRBJ1-1 and V is TRBV4-3; D not resolved. Germline values: CDR1 LGHNA, CDR2 YSLEER. This CDR3 contains 13 residues. V gave up 4 bases and J gave up 3 bases, with 9 bases separating them. Written as DNA, the CDR3 is TGCGCCAGCAGCCCCCAGAGGGACACTGAAGCTTTCTTT. Protein product: CASSPQRDTEAFF.

The chain couples TRBV9 to TRBJ2-3, with 9 nucleotides matching TRBD1. Trimming at V came to 1 base and at J to 3 bases, leaving 6 bases not matched to a gene. Germline assignment: CDR1 SGDLS and CDR2 YYNGEE. The length of the CDR3 is 16 residues. The CDR3 nucleotides are TGTGCCAGCAGCGTATATCCGGGACAGGGAACAGATACGCAGTATTTT. Encoded protein: CASSVYPGQGTDTQYF.

The chain recombines TRBV5-1 with TRBJ2-3; TRBD2 aligns across 13 bases. The V segment lost 2 bases and the J segment 0 bases; nucleotides outside the gene matches: 6. From germline, CDR1 is SGHRS and CDR2 YFSETQ. CDR3 length equals 18 residues. CDR3: CASSFGLAGEMSTDTQYF. In DNA form, the CDR3 reads TGCGCCAGCAGCTTCGGACTAGCGGGAGAGATGAGCACAGATACGCAGTATTTT.

This chain links TRBV28 with TRBJ2-3; the D gene is possibly TRBD2 (5 bases). Per the germline V gene, CDR1 is MDHEN and CDR2 is SYDVKM. The length of the CDR3 is 15 residues. The ends were cut back, 2 bases at V and 0 bases at J, with 9 bases in the middle. The CDR3 DNA follows: TGTGCCAGCAGTTTAGGGCGGACTAGCACAGATACGCAGTATTTT. It encodes CASSLGRTSTDTQYF.

This clonotype was detected once. This chain connects TRBV7-2 to TRBJ1-2, with D maybe TRBD1 (5 bases). Deletions cut 3 bases from V and 3 bases from J, with 14 bases between. CDR3 length: 15 residues. CDR1 and CDR2 from the germline V gene are SGHTA and FQGNSA. The CDR3 sequence: CASSLGYGADYGYTF. CDR3 nucleotides: TGTGCCAGCAGCTTGGGGTACGGGGCAGACTATGGCTACACCTTC.

The chain recombines TRBV29-1 with TRBJ2-2, with D unclear. V shed 6 bases and J shed 5 bases, with 13 bases lying between them. Germline CDR1 and CDR2: SQVTM and ANQGSEA. The CDR3 runs to 13 residues. The CDR3 spells CSVIPQWTGELFF. CDR3 in DNA: TGCAGCGTGATACCTCAGTGGACCGGGGAGCTGTTTTTT.

This clonotype came up a few times. The rearrangement uses TRBV7-2 and TRBJ1-2; 8 positions match TRBD1. The CDR3 sequence is 15 residues long. Germline V CDR1 and CDR2: SGHTA, FQGNSA. With 5 bases clipped from V and 4 bases from J, the junction kept 9 bases outside the gene matches. The CDR3 DNA sequence: TGTGCCAGCAGCCCGAGGACAGGGAAGGCCTATGGCTACACCTTC. This gives the protein CASSPRTGKAYGYTF. The full variable domain, its missing parts supplied by reference TRBV7-2 and TRBJ1-2, is GAGVSQSPSNKVTEKGKDVELRCDPISGHTALYWYRQSLGQGLEFLIYFQGNSAPDKSGLPSDRFSAERTGGSVSTLTIQRTQQEDSAVYLCASSPRTGKAYGYTFGSGTRLTVV.

CDR3 sequence reads: CASSLLRDIPQETQYF. The CDR3 region has the DNA TGTGCCAGCAGCTTGCTCCGGGACATTCCCCAAGAGACCCAGTACTTC. V usage is TRBV7-8 and J usage is TRBJ2-5, with a possible D match to TRBD1 (6 bases). Trimming removed 3 bases from V and 1 base from J, with 15 bases in between. The germline CDR1 and CDR2 sequences are SGHVS and FQNEAQ. There are 16 residues in the CDR3.